There are many counts of the clone carrying this TCR beta chain. These data originate in a study of regulatory T cells in long-lasting Graves disease. Regarding time point: newly diagnosed GD, antithyroid drugs for less than 3 months. Following extraction of RNA from PBMCs, that RNA was used to make the TCR library. In building TCR beta libraries, iRepertoire HTBI primers were used together with Arm-PCR of CDR3 regions. TCRdb re-called the multiplex PCR reads through MiXCR, storing one row per CDR3 protein. This sample yields 500,000 or so distinct CDR3 sequences, of which 16% are seen a single time; 12% belongs to the top ten. The CDR3 is 16 amino acids. The V gene lost 5 bases and the J gene lost 5 bases, with 21 bases spanning the gap. The germline V gene encodes CDR1 SEHNR and CDR2 FQNEAQ (reference sequence). These data also formed part of another study, on T cells in Graves' hyperthyroidism and ophthalmopathy.

Source: peripheral blood mononuclear cells (PBMCs), taken at new diagnosis, from a patient treated with antithyroid drugs. The receptor comes from a man aged 35 to 55 with Graves disease. This chain joins TRBV7-9 and TRBJ2-5; possibly TRBD1 for D (6 bases). The CDR3 DNA follows: TGTGCCAGCAGCCCCCTAGGAAGGGGGTTAGGGGAGACCCAGTACTTC. It codes for CASSPLGRGLGETQYF.